This note documents a single TCR beta chain sequence. Antigen unknown. This entry belongs to a study of cytomegalovirus exposure and HLA in healthy donors. Overall study: The early release's HLA-typed donors yielded 65 million to 85 million unique TCRs. General study points: The study carried out a later analysis of TCR beta sequences. It associated 15,000 to 20,000 of them with specific HLA alleles at a false discovery rate of 0.05.

The PCR employed 60 Vbeta primers together with 13 Jbeta primers. Profiling relied on immunoSEQ multiplex PCR, and the TCRdb table lists in-frame clones only, not all of them. Of some 100,000 clones in the sample, 70% to 85% were seen once. The CDR3 has 16 amino acids. The V gene lost 0 bases and the J gene lost 2 bases, with 13 bases spanning the gap. Germline lookup yields CDR1 SGHDT and CDR2 YYEEEE. Input material: PBMCs. The genes are TRBV5-6 and TRBJ2-3; perhaps TRBD2 as D (5 bases). The clonotype originates from a man aged 50 to 59 in good health and CMV-seropositive. In DNA form, the CDR3 reads TGTGCCAGCAGCTTGGCCGTCACTAGTAACACAGATACGCAGTATTTT. Protein product: CASSLAVTSNTDTQYF. Full variable domain (rest looked up from reference TRBV5-6 and TRBJ2-3): DAGVTQSPTHLIKTRGQQVTLRCSPKSGHDTVSWYQQALGQGPQFIFQYYEEEERQRGNFPDRFSGHQFPNYSSELNVNALLLGDSALYLCASSLAVTSNTDTQYFGPGTRLTVL.